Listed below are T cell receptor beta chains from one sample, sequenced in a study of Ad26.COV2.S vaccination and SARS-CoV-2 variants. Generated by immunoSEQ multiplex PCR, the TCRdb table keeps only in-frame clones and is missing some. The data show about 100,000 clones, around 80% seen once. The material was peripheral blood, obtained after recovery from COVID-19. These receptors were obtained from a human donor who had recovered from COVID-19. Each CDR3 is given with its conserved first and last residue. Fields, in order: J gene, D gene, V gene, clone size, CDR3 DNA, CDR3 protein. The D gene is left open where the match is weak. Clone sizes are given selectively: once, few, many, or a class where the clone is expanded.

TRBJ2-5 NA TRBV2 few TGTGCCAGCAGTACGGTTCTTACGGAGACCCAGTACTTC CASSTVLTETQYF
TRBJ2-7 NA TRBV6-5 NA TGTGCCAGCAGTTACCGATGGACGAACTACGAGCAGTACTTC CASSYRWTNYEQYF
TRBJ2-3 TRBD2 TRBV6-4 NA TGTGCCAGCAGTGATAACGCTCTTAGCGGGGTAAATACGCAGTATTTT CASSDNALSGVNTQYF
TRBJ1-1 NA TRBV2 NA TGTGCCAGCAGTGGACGGGTAGGGGCTTTCTTT CASSGRVGAFF
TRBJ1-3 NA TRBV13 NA TGTGCCAGCAGCCCAAACGGGGTCAACTCTGGAAACACCATATATTTT CASSPNGVNSGNTIYF
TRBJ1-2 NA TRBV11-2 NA TGTGCCAGCAGCTCTAGGGAATTCTATGGCTACACCTTC CASSSREFYGYTF
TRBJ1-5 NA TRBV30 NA TGTGCCTGCAGGACGGGCCCGGGTCAGCCCCAGCATTTT CACRTGPGQPQHF
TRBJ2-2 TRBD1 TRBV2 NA TGTGCCAACGGACAGGGGGGTACCGGGGAGCTGTTTTTT CANGQGGTGELFF
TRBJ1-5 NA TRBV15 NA TGTGCCACCAGCAGAGGCCAAAGTGGCAATCAGCCCCAGCATTTT CATSRGQSGNQPQHF
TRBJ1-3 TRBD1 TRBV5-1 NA TGCGCCAGCAGCTCGGGGACAGGGGCCAACACCATATATTTT CASSSGTGANTIYF
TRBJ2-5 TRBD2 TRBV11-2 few TGTGCCAGCAGCTCCCACCGGGGGAGGGCTGGATCCTACGAGACCCAGTACTTC CASSSHRGRAGSYETQYF
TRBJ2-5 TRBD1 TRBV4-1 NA TGCGCCAGCAGCCAATCCGGGACAGGGCGAGAGACCCAGTACTTC CASSQSGTGRETQYF
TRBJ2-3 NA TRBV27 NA TGTGCCACCCGAAGTGGACTGTATGGGAGAGATACGCAGTATTTT CATRSGLYGRDTQYF
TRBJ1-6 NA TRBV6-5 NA TGTGCCAGCACTATAGACCCATATAATTCACCCCTCCACTTT CASTIDPYNSPLHF
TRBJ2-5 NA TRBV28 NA TGTGCCAGCAGTTTATACACGGGACCACCGAAAGAGACCCAGTACTTC CASSLYTGPPKETQYF
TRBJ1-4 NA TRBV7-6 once TGTGCCAGCAGCTTAAATCAGGGAACTAATGAAAAACTGTTTTTT CASSLNQGTNEKLFF
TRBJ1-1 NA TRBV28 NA TGTGCCAGCAGTTTGAAGGGTAGGGAAGCTTTCTTT CASSLKGREAFF
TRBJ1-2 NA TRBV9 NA TGTGCCAGCAGCATGACTAACTATGGCTACACCTTC CASSMTNYGYTF
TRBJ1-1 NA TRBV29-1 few TGCAGCTCCTGTCCGGGACAATGGCTGAACACTGAAGCTTTCTTT CSSCPGQWLNTEAFF
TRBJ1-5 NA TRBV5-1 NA TGCGCCAGCAGCTTGGATGCAGGGGAAAATCAGCCCCAGCATTTT CASSLDAGENQPQHF
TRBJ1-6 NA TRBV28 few TGTGCCAGCAGTTCCCTCGACAGCTCCTATAATTCACCCCTCCACTTT CASSSLDSSYNSPLHF
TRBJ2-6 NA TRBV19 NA TGTGCCAGTAGTGGGGTTGGGGCCAACGTCCTGACTTTC CASSGVGANVLTF
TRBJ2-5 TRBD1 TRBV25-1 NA TGTGCCAGCAGCGCCGCGACAGGGGGCACTGAGACCCAGTACTTC CASSAATGGTETQYF
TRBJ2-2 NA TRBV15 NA TGTGCCACCAGCAGAGATATCGACCGCCCCGGGGAGCTGTTTTTT CATSRDIDRPGELFF
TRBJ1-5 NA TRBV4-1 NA TGCGCCAGCAGCCAAGACCCTGCGGCCGGCGGTCAGCCCCAGCATTTT CASSQDPAAGGQPQHF
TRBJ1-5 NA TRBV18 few TGTGCCAGCTCATCGGACATCGGGTATAGCAATCAGCCCCAGCATTTT CASSSDIGYSNQPQHF
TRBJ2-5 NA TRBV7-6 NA TGTGCCAGCAGCCCCGGGCCAGGGCGATCAGAGACCCAGTACTTC CASSPGPGRSETQYF